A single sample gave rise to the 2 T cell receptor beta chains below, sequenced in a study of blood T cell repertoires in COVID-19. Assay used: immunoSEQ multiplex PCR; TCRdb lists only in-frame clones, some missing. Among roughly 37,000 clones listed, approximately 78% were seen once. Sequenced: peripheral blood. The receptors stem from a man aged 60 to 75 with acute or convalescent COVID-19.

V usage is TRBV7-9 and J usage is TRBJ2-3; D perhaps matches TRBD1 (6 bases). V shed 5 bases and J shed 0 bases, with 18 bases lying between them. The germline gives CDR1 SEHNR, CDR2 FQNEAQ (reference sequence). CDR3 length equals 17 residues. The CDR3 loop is CASSPGFRGYSTDTQYF. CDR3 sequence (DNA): TGTGCCAGCAGCCCTGGGTTCAGGGGCTATAGCACAGATACGCAGTATTTT.

In DNA form, the CDR3 reads TGCGCCAGCAGCTCAAACTCGGGACTCTCGAACACTGAAGCTTTCTTT. Translated: CASSSNSGLSNTEAFF. The V gene is TRBV5-1, the J gene TRBJ1-1; maybe TRBD1 (5 bases). Per the germline V gene, CDR1 is SGHRS and CDR2 is YFSETQ. There are 16 residues in the CDR3. V lost 3 bases and J lost 1, with 16 bases in between.